A selection of T cell receptor beta chains follows, all from one sample in a study of T-cell reconstitution after alpha-beta-depleted transplantation in children. Using its own MiXCR run on the PCR reads, TCRdb lists one record per CDR3 protein. The data contain about 350,000 distinct CDR3 sequences, 15% to 20% of them singletons. The sample was PBMCs, mostly from graft donor cells, taken 360 days after TCRalphabeta/CD19-depleted stem cell transplant. The receptors shown here come from a male patient between 2 and 9 years old who had a stem cell transplant for acute lymphoblastic leukemia, so the T cells may come from the graft donor. The CDR3 runs from the conserved cysteine through the conserved F or W. D genes are given only for firm matches. Clone size is given for some rows only: seen once, a few or many times, or a class if the clone is expanded.

v_call	j_call	clone_size	d_call	cdr3_aa	cdr3_nt
TRBV28	TRBJ2-6	many	TRBD2	CASSPAGAGANVLTF	TGTGCCAGCAGCCCAGCGGGGGCTGGGGCCAACGTCCTGACTTTC
TRBV12-3/TRBV12-4	TRBJ2-1	-	-	CASQRNSYNEQFF	TGTGCCAGCCAGCGGAACTCCTACAATGAGCAGTTCTTC
TRBV6-5	TRBJ2-3	many	-	CASSYEVGGTDTQYF	TGTGCCAGCAGTTACGAAGTGGGGGGCACAGATACGCAGTATTTT
TRBV4-3	TRBJ2-2	-	-	CASSQDPDSNTGELFF	TGCGCCAGCAGCCAAGATCCAGACAGTAACACCGGGGAGCTGTTTTTT
TRBV4-3	TRBJ2-3	many	TRBD2	CASSQDYGRGADTQYF	TGCGCCAGCAGCCAAGATTACGGGAGGGGAGCAGATACGCAGTATTTT
TRBV10-3	TRBJ1-5	-	-	CAIRGGASQPQHF	TGTGCCATCCGAGGGGGGGCCAGTCAGCCCCAGCATTTT
TRBV7-2	TRBJ2-4	few	-	CASTLRMAKNIQYF	TGTGCCAGCACCCTTAGGATGGCCAAAAACATTCAGTACTTC
TRBV6-2/TRBV6-3	TRBJ2-1	-	TRBD1	CASSYWVKGAIEQFF	TGTGCCAGCAGTTATTGGGTCAAGGGGGCTATTGAGCAGTTCTTC
TRBV29-1	TRBJ1-3	-	-	CSVEPERKGTIYF	TGCAGCGTTGAACCCGAACGGAAAGGCACCATATATTTT
TRBV12-3/TRBV12-4	TRBJ1-1	-	-	CASSTGAGGTEAFF	TGTGCCAGCAGCACCGGCGCGGGTGGGACTGAAGCTTTCTTT
TRBV7-2	TRBJ2-3	-	-	CASSLYRTSTDTQYF	TGTGCCAGCAGCTTATACCGGACTAGCACAGATACGCAGTATTTT
TRBV12-3/TRBV12-4	TRBJ2-5	-	-	CASSFPEGRPETQYF	TGTGCCAGCAGTTTTCCAGAGGGCAGGCCAGAGACCCAGTACTTC
TRBV7-9	TRBJ2-5	few	TRBD1	CASSFDPGQGKETQYF	TGTGCCAGCAGCTTCGATCCGGGACAGGGTAAAGAGACCCAGTACTTC
TRBV12-3/TRBV12-4	TRBJ2-1	few	-	CASSLRDLRTNSYNEQFF	TGTGCCAGCAGTTTAAGGGACTTGCGGACGAACTCCTACAATGAGCAGTTCTTC
TRBV12-3/TRBV12-4	TRBJ2-7	few	TRBD1	CASSFHPGQGSSYEQYF	TGTGCCAGCAGTTTTCACCCTGGACAGGGAAGCTCCTACGAGCAGTACTTC
TRBV10-3	TRBJ2-7	-	-	CAITDGVYEQYF	TGTGCCATCACGGATGGGGTCTACGAGCAGTACTTC
TRBV7-2	TRBJ2-1	-	TRBD2	CASSISGTRINEQFF	TGTGCCAGCAGCATTTCCGGGACTAGGATCAATGAGCAGTTCTTC
TRBV30	TRBJ2-3	few	-	CAWRPRSTDTQYF	TGTGCCTGGAGGCCTAGGTCCACAGATACGCAGTATTTT
TRBV6-1	TRBJ2-7	few	-	CASRGGHGPAYEQYF	TGTGCCAGCAGGGGGGGACATGGACCTGCCTACGAGCAGTACTTC
TRBV30	TRBJ2-1	few	TRBD2	CAWNPASGGYNEQFF	TGTGCCTGGAACCCAGCTAGCGGCGGATACAATGAGCAGTTCTTC
TRBV5-5	TRBJ2-3	once	TRBD2	CASSSTSGTFITDTQYF	TGTGCCAGCAGCTCCACTAGCGGGACCTTTATCACAGATACGCAGTATTTT
TRBV10-3	TRBJ2-2	many	-	CAISGAHTGELFF	TGTGCCATCAGTGGGGCCCACACCGGGGAGCTGTTTTTT
TRBV14	TRBJ2-1	few	-	CASSNGGGIYNEQFF	TGTGCCAGCAGCAATGGGGGAGGAATCTACAATGAGCAGTTCTTC
TRBV10-3	TRBJ2-1	-	TRBD1	CAIRGQGAYNEQFF	TGTGCCATCAGAGGACAGGGGGCCTACAATGAGCAGTTCTTC
TRBV20-1	TRBJ2-3	-	-	CSAPPAGLTDTQYF	TGCAGTGCCCCGCCGGCGGGTCTCACAGATACGCAGTATTTT
TRBV30	TRBJ2-4	-	-	CAWRVIRAKNIQYF	TGTGCCTGGAGGGTGATTCGAGCCAAAAACATTCAGTACTTC
TRBV29-1	TRBJ1-5	-	-	CSVADYSNQPQHF	TGCAGCGTTGCCGATTATAGCAATCAGCCCCAGCATTTT